This passage covers 29 T cell receptor beta chains from one sample sequenced in a study of cytomegalovirus exposure and HLA in healthy donors. Primers: 60 Vbeta forward and 13 Jbeta reverse. TCRdb keeps only in-frame clones here, not all; method: immunoSEQ multiplex PCR. The sample yields a few hundred thousand clones, 70% to 90% seen once. The source material was PBMCs. The source of these receptors is a woman under 30 in good health and CMV-seronegative.

The chain has TRBV5-5 and TRBJ1-2; weak D call: TRBD1 (5 bases). This CDR3 is 16 amino acids long. Germline values: CDR1 SGHKS, CDR2 YYEKEE (reference sequence). V was pared by 2 bases and J by 6 bases, with 20 bases between. CDR3 DNA: TGTGCCAGCAGCTTCCGCCCGTGGGGGGACCTTAATGGCTACACCTTC. It codes for CASSFRPWGDLNGYTF.

This chain connects TRBV13 to TRBJ1-6, with D hard to call. CDR3 length: 14 residues. Trimming cost V 3 bases and J 10 bases, with 13 bases left between them. Germline lookup yields CDR1 PRHDT and CDR2 FYEKMQ (reference sequence). CDR3 region: CASSFYRGGSPLHF. Written as DNA, the CDR3 is TGTGCCAGCAGCTTCTATCGTGGCGGGTCACCCCTCCACTTT.

V usage is TRBV19 and J usage is TRBJ1-1; the D gene is possibly TRBD1 (6 bases). This CDR3 is 16 amino acids long. Per the germline V gene, CDR1 is LNHDA and CDR2 is SQIVND (reference sequence). The V end lost 7 bases, the J end lost 3 bases, and 21 bases lay between the germline ends. This chain's CDR3 is CASKGLGGALYTEAFF. The CDR3 bases are TGTGCCAGTAAGGGTCTCGGGGGGGCGCTATACACTGAAGCTTTCTTT.

This clone has just one count. The V gene is TRBV13, the J gene TRBJ2-7, with TRBD1 matching 9 bases. The J segment lost 2 bases and the V segment lost 4 bases, leaving 9 bases of the junction unmatched. Germline CDR1 PRHDT, CDR2 FYEKMQ (reference sequence). The CDR3 consists of 16 residues. In nucleotides, the CDR3 is TGTGCCAGCAGCTCCGGGACAGGGCGTTCTCCCTACGAGCAGTACTTC. This sequence encodes CASSSGTGRSPYEQYF.

This chain joins TRBV19 and TRBJ2-3; a weak D match, TRBD2 (5 bases). This CDR3 has 16 residues. CDR1 and CDR2 (germline): LNHDA, SQIVND (reference sequence). V dropped 2 bases and J dropped 4 bases, with 16 bases sitting between them. The CDR3 DNA sequence: TGTGCCAGTAGTATATCGGGGATGGCGTTGGCAGATACGCAGTATTTT. It is translated as CASSISGMALADTQYF.

Only one count was recorded for this clone. J is TRBJ1-3 and V is TRBV6-5; D not resolved. V dropped 7 bases and J dropped 4 bases, with 11 bases sitting between them. CDR3 length: 13 residues. Germline CDR1 is MNHEY and CDR2 is SVGAGI. CDR3 DNA sequence: TGTGCCAGCACTCACCCCCAGGGAAACACCATATATTTT. Its translation: CASTHPQGNTIYF.

The J gene is TRBJ2-1, the V gene TRBV29-1; 7 bases fit TRBD2. Germline assignment: CDR1 SQVTM and CDR2 ANQGSEA. J was trimmed by 5 bases and V by 4 bases; bases with no gene match: 8. The CDR3 contains 14 residues. CDR3: CSVGERGDDNEQFF. The CDR3 DNA reads TGCAGCGTTGGGGAACGGGGGGACGACAATGAGCAGTTCTTC.

The chain combines TRBV6-6 with TRBJ2-7; 11 bases line up with TRBD1. V was clipped by 2 bases and J by 2 bases; unmatched bases: 2. Germline V CDR1 and CDR2: MNHNY, SVGAGI (reference sequence). This CDR3 region has 15 residues. CDR3 nucleotide sequence: TGTGCCAGCAGTTACCGGGACAGGGGGACCTACGAGCAGTACTTC. Protein: CASSYRDRGTYEQYF.

The rearrangement joins TRBV6-1 to TRBJ1-2; D call uncertain. Trimming removed 7 bases at V and 5 bases at J, with 11 bases between. The CDR3 contains 12 residues. Germline V lookup: CDR1 MNHNS, CDR2 SASEGT. The chain's CDR3 is CASTGGRYGYTF. For the CDR3, the DNA is TGTGCCAGCACCGGAGGGAGGTATGGCTACACCTTC.

This rearrangement joins TRBV2 to TRBJ2-1; D is perhaps TRBD1 (6 bases). Germline V gene lookup returns CDR1 SNHLY and CDR2 FYNNEI. Trimming cost V 6 bases and J 8 bases, with 11 bases left between them. The CDR3 runs to 12 residues. CDR3: CASRGRGYEQFF. The CDR3 region has the DNA TGTGCCAGCAGGGGCAGGGGCTATGAGCAGTTCTTC.

There are a few counts of this clone. V usage is TRBV2 and J usage is TRBJ2-2, with no clear D. This CDR3 spans 16 amino acids. Deletions cut 1 base from V and 1 base from J, with 10 bases between. Germline assignment: CDR1 SNHLY and CDR2 FYNNEI. CDR3 DNA sequence: TGTGCCAGCAGTGAAGAGGCCCAGCGGAACACCGGGGAGCTGTTTTTT. Amino acids: CASSEEAQRNTGELFF.

The CDR3 loop is CASSQYRVPTNTGELFF. In DNA, the CDR3 is TGTGCCAGCAGCCAGTACAGGGTCCCGACGAACACCGGGGAGCTGTTTTTT. V usage is TRBV14 and J usage is TRBJ2-2, with a tentative D call TRBD1 (6 bases). The V end lost 3 bases, the J end lost 0 bases, and 14 bases lay between the germline ends. The germline gives CDR1 SGHDN, CDR2 FVKESK. This CDR3 has 17 amino acids.

This chain connects TRBV7-9 to TRBJ2-3, with TRBD2 as a possible D gene (5 bases). Germline CDR1 reads SEHNR; CDR2 reads FQNEAQ (reference sequence). This CDR3 has 16 amino acids. Trimming cost V 2 bases and J 0 bases, with 12 bases left between them. CDR3 sequence (DNA): TGTGCCAGCAGCTTACTGAGGGATTATAGCACAGATACGCAGTATTTT. It translates to CASSLLRDYSTDTQYF.

On this clone itself: Germline and junction disagree at one end, which may indicate a read error. The V gene is TRBV7-9, the J gene TRBJ2-1; the match to TRBD1 covers 10 bases. This CDR3 is 15 amino acids long. Germline CDR1 and CDR2: SEHNR and FQNEAQ (reference sequence). In DNA, the CDR3 is TGTTCCAGCAGCTTCTCGGGACAGGGGTACAATGAGCAGTTCTTC. Translated: CSSSFSGQGYNEQFF.

The V gene is TRBV7-9, the J gene TRBJ2-3, with D perhaps TRBD2 (6 bases). This CDR3 contains 14 residues. CDR1 SEHNR and CDR2 FQNEAQ come from the germline V gene (reference sequence). Trimming took 5 bases from V and 5 from J, leaving 14 bases between them. This CDR3 is CASSPSWGLDTQYF. The CDR3 DNA reads as TGTGCCAGCAGCCCTAGCTGGGGACTAGATACGCAGTATTTT.

The chain has TRBV5-1 and TRBJ1-1; TRBD1 matches at 8 bases. V dropped 4 bases and J dropped 5; count of bases not matched to a gene: 13. CDR3 length: 16 amino acids. Per germline, CDR1 SGHRS and CDR2 YFSETQ. For the CDR3, the DNA is TGCGCCAGCAGCCCCGCACCGACAGGGGTTTCGACTGAAGCTTTCTTT. Translated: CASSPAPTGVSTEAFF. Combining the CDR3 with reference TRBV5-1 and TRBJ1-1 gives the whole variable domain KAGVTQTPRYLIKTRGQQVTLSCSPISGHRSVSWYQQTPGQGLQFLFEYFSETQRNKGNFPGRFSGRQFSNSRSEMNVSTLELGDSALYLCASSPAPTGVSTEAFFGQGTRLTVV.

This clone showed up just once. This rearrangement joins TRBV5-6 to TRBJ1-3; 7 bases align to TRBD1. V lost 4 bases to trimming and J lost 0 bases; unmatched junction nucleotides: 7. The CDR3 has 16 amino acids. Germline V gene lookup returns CDR1 SGHDT and CDR2 YYEEEE. CDR3 sequence: CASSLFDRASGNTIYF. Here the CDR3 DNA reads TGTGCCAGCAGCCTATTTGACAGGGCCTCTGGAAACACCATATATTTT. Looking up the rest from reference TRBV5-6 and TRBJ1-3 gives the full variable domain: DAGVTQSPTHLIKTRGQQVTLRCSPKSGHDTVSWYQQALGQGPQFIFQYYEEEERQRGNFPDRFSGHQFPNYSSELNVNALLLGDSALYLCASSLFDRASGNTIYFGEGSWLTVV.

The chain couples TRBV29-1 to TRBJ1-1; D is perhaps TRBD1 (5 bases). Trimming shortened V by 0 bases and J by 4 bases, and 12 bases separated the two germline ends. CDR1 is SQVTM, CDR2 ANQGSEA, per germline. CDR3 size: 14 residues. The CDR3 sequence is CSVEDQGGGTEAFF. The DNA of the CDR3 is TGCAGCGTTGAAGATCAGGGCGGGGGCACTGAAGCTTTCTTT.

CDR3 sequence (DNA): TGTGCCAGCAGTTCCAGACGCGGGGGGGCGTACGAGCAGTACTTC. This sequence encodes CASSSRRGGAYEQYF. The chain recombines TRBV27 with TRBJ2-7; 9 bases match TRBD2. Germline CDR1 is MNHEY and CDR2 is SMNVEV (reference sequence). V gave up 4 bases and J gave up 4 bases; unmatched junction bases: 8. The CDR3 has 15 residues.

This clone was found once. The chain uses TRBV5-4 and TRBJ2-3; TRBD1 agrees at 8 bases. The length of the CDR3 is 13 residues. After removal of 4 bases from V and 5 bases from J, the junction contained 3 bases not matched to a gene. The germline CDR1 and CDR2 sequences are SGHNT and YYREEE (reference sequence). This CDR3 is CASSPDREDTQYF. The CDR3 coding sequence is TGTGCCAGCAGCCCGGACAGGGAAGATACGCAGTATTTT.

The CDR3 nucleotides read TGTGCCAGCAGGCAGGGAATTTGGAACGCGCAGTACTTC. Translated, it gives CASRQGIWNAQYF. The chain joins TRBV6-5 to TRBJ2-7, with D maybe TRBD1 (5 bases). Germline lookup yields CDR1 MNHEY and CDR2 SVGAGI. The CDR3 loop spans 13 amino acids. V was cut by 6 bases and J by 9 bases, with 18 bases left in between.

This chain joins TRBV6-5 and TRBJ1-2; D may be TRBD1 (6 bases). Germline V gene data show CDR1 as MNHEY and CDR2 as SVGAGI. The CDR3 length is 13 residues. V shed 2 bases and J shed 6 bases, with 10 bases lying between them. CDR3 in amino acids: CASSYRGGDGYTF. The CDR3 DNA reads TGTGCCAGCAGTTACAGAGGGGGAGATGGCTACACCTTC.

J is TRBJ1-3 and V is TRBV9; D is unclear. Germline CDR1 SGDLS, CDR2 YYNGEE. Trimming cost V 3 bases and J 3 bases, with 10 bases left between them. This CDR3 spans 14 amino acids. The CDR3 protein is CASSDPGSGNTIYF. Here the CDR3 DNA reads TGTGCCAGCAGCGACCCGGGGAGTGGAAACACCATATATTTT.

The CDR3 sequence is CASSGQGGMAEAFF. The CDR3, as DNA: TGTGCCAGCTCAGGACAGGGGGGGATGGCTGAAGCTTTCTTT. The genes are TRBV18 and TRBJ1-1; TRBD1 matches 10 bases. This CDR3 has 14 amino acids. J was trimmed by 6 bases and V by 5 bases; bases with no gene match: 6. The V gene's germline CDR1 is KGHSH and CDR2 LQKENI.

This sequence joins TRBV5-1 and TRBJ2-1; TRBD2 might be the D (6 bases). CDR1 is SGHRS, CDR2 YFSETQ, per germline. The CDR3 spans 15 residues. Trimming left V 4 bases short and J 5 bases short, with 16 bases between. The CDR3 nucleotides read TGCGCCAGCAGCCCGAATAGCGGTCTTCACAATGAGCAGTTCTTC. This sequence encodes CASSPNSGLHNEQFF.

This clone was observed a few times. CDR3 DNA: TGTGCCAGCAGTGAGCGAGGGAGTAACTATGGCTACACCTTC. It encodes CASSERGSNYGYTF. This chain joins TRBV2 and TRBJ1-2; no definite D call. Germline V lookup: CDR1 SNHLY, CDR2 FYNNEI. Trimming removed 3 bases from V and 1 base from J, with 9 bases in between. CDR3 size: 14 residues.

This clone was seen more than once but under ten times. The chain recombines TRBV11-2 with TRBJ2-7, with D perhaps TRBD2 (6 bases). The CDR3 is 15 amino acids. The germline V and J ends were trimmed by 2 bases and 2 bases, with 13 bases remaining between them. Germline V lookup: CDR1 SGHAT, CDR2 FQNNGV. CDR3 nucleotides: TGTGCCAGCAGCTTACGGGGGACTGGGGCCTACGAGCAGTACTTC. Translated, it gives CASSLRGTGAYEQYF.

The rearrangement uses TRBV18 and TRBJ2-4, with D hard to call. There are 15 residues in the CDR3. Trimming cost V 4 bases and J 0 bases, with 10 bases left between them. From germline, CDR1 is KGHSH and CDR2 LQKENI. The CDR3 loop reads CASSLTGLAKNIQYF. CDR3 DNA sequence: TGTGCCAGCTCACTCACGGGTCTAGCCAAAAACATTCAGTACTTC. The variable domain in full, with the rest retrieved from reference TRBV18 and TRBJ2-4, is NAGVMQNPRHLVRRRGQEARLRCSPMKGHSHVYWYRQLPEEGLKFMVYLQKENIIDESGMPKERFSAEFPKEGPSILRIQQVVRGDSAAYFCASSLTGLAKNIQYFGAGTRLSVL.

This clone was seen a handful of times. The CDR3 region has the DNA TGTGCCAGCAACCCGGACAGATCCTACGAGCAGTACTTC. It specifies CASNPDRSYEQYF. The gene calls are TRBV11-2 and TRBJ2-7, with D perhaps matching TRBD1 (6 bases). Germline loops: CDR1 SGHAT, CDR2 FQNNGV. The CDR3 extends over 13 amino acids. Between the trimmed V and J ends, which lost 7 bases and 1 base, there was a span of 11 bases.